Listed below are T cell receptor beta chains from one sample, sequenced in a study of breast tumors, draining lymph nodes, adjacent tissues. TCRdb reanalysed the multiplex PCR reads using MiXCR and keeps one entry per CDR3 protein. Altogether tens of thousands of distinct CDR3 sequences are present, roughly three fifths being singletons, with the ten largest covering under 25%. The sample taken for sequencing was tumor-adjacent breast tissue. Source of these receptors: a female donor with breast cancer. Some clones in this sample may be carry-over from other donors' samples. The CDR3 runs from the conserved cysteine through the conserved F or W. The order of the fields is clone size, D gene, J gene, V gene, CDR3 DNA, CDR3 protein. A D gene is named only where the DNA matches it firmly. Size is omitted from some rows. Given values are once, few, many or a class for expanded clones.

abundance: NA; d_gene: NA; j_gene: TRBJ1-4; v_gene: TRBV12-3/TRBV12-4; CDR3nt: TGTGCCAGCAGTTTAAGGGGAACTAATGAAAAACTGTTTTTT; CDR3aa: CASSLRGTNEKLFF
abundance: NA; d_gene: TRBD2; j_gene: TRBJ2-7; v_gene: TRBV7-9; CDR3nt: TGTGCCAGCAGCGGACTAGCGGGGGGAGGAAGCGACGAGCAGTACTTC; CDR3aa: CASSGLAGGGSDEQYF
abundance: NA; d_gene: NA; j_gene: TRBJ2-5; v_gene: TRBV7-3; CDR3nt: TGTGCCAGCAGCTCCGGGGGATTCCAAGAGACCCAGTACTTC; CDR3aa: CASSSGGFQETQYF
abundance: NA; d_gene: NA; j_gene: TRBJ1-1; v_gene: TRBV10-1; CDR3nt: TGCGCCAGCAGTGAAGTAGGCCTAATTCCCGCTTTCTTT; CDR3aa: CASSEVGLIPAFF
abundance: NA; d_gene: NA; j_gene: TRBJ1-6; v_gene: TRBV20-1; CDR3nt: TGCAGTGCTAGAGATCAGGGATCTAATTCACCCCTCCACTTT; CDR3aa: CSARDQGSNSPLHF
abundance: many; d_gene: NA; j_gene: TRBJ2-1; v_gene: TRBV18; CDR3nt: TGTGCCAGCTCACCCCAGACGGGACACTTTAACAATGAGCAGTTCTTC; CDR3aa: CASSPQTGHFNNEQFF
abundance: many; d_gene: NA; j_gene: TRBJ1-1; v_gene: TRBV7-9; CDR3nt: TGTGCCAGCAGCTTAATCCCGACAGGACCTATGAACACTGAAGCTTTCTTT; CDR3aa: CASSLIPTGPMNTEAFF
abundance: NA; d_gene: NA; j_gene: TRBJ2-7; v_gene: TRBV20-1; CDR3nt: TGCAGTGCTAGAGGTGACACGGGAGCCGCCTACGAGCAGTACTTC; CDR3aa: CSARGDTGAAYEQYF
abundance: NA; d_gene: TRBD1; j_gene: TRBJ1-2; v_gene: TRBV2; CDR3nt: TGTGCCAGCAGTGAGACAGGGACTTATGGCTACACCTTC; CDR3aa: CASSETGTYGYTF
abundance: many; d_gene: TRBD1; j_gene: TRBJ1-2; v_gene: TRBV6-5; CDR3nt: TGTGCCAGCACCTCAGGGGGGGACTTTTATGGCTACACCTTC; CDR3aa: CASTSGGDFYGYTF
abundance: NA; d_gene: NA; j_gene: TRBJ1-5; v_gene: TRBV10-3; CDR3nt: TGTGCCATCAGTATGACAGACACCAATCAGCCCCAGCATTTT; CDR3aa: CAISMTDTNQPQHF
abundance: NA; d_gene: NA; j_gene: TRBJ1-6; v_gene: TRBV5-5; CDR3nt: TGTGCCAGCAGCTCCAGCCCCGGGTGGGTGAAGGAATCACCCCTCCACTTT; CDR3aa: CASSSSPGWVKESPLHF
abundance: few; d_gene: TRBD2; j_gene: TRBJ2-3; v_gene: TRBV4-1; CDR3nt: TGCGCCAGCAGCCGACTAGCGGGAGTGGACCCCACAGATACGCAGTATTTT; CDR3aa: CASSRLAGVDPTDTQYF
abundance: NA; d_gene: TRBD2; j_gene: TRBJ2-1; v_gene: TRBV7-9; CDR3nt: TGTGCCAGCAGCTGGGGGGGTAGTGAGCAGTTCTTC; CDR3aa: CASSWGGSEQFF
abundance: medium-sized; d_gene: NA; j_gene: TRBJ1-5; v_gene: TRBV6-6; CDR3nt: TGTGCCAGCACCGTCGGGGACAAACAGCCCCAGCATTTT; CDR3aa: CASTVGDKQPQHF
abundance: once; d_gene: NA; j_gene: TRBJ1-3; v_gene: TRBV7-8; CDR3nt: TGTGCCAGCAGCTTAGAATCTCCGTGGACAGCTGGAAACACCATATATTTT; CDR3aa: CASSLESPWTAGNTIYF
abundance: NA; d_gene: TRBD2; j_gene: TRBJ2-1; v_gene: TRBV5-6; CDR3nt: TGTGCCAGCAGCTTACTAGCGGCTGGGGACAATGAGCAGTTCTTC; CDR3aa: CASSLLAAGDNEQFF
abundance: many; d_gene: NA; j_gene: TRBJ1-5; v_gene: TRBV6-2/TRBV6-3; CDR3nt: TGTGCCAGCAGAAGTTTATCGACCTATCAGCCCCAGCATTTT; CDR3aa: CASRSLSTYQPQHF
abundance: NA; d_gene: NA; j_gene: TRBJ1-3; v_gene: TRBV29-1; CDR3nt: TGCAGCGTTGAAGATGAAGGGGCTGGAAACACCATATATTTT; CDR3aa: CSVEDEGAGNTIYF
abundance: once; d_gene: TRBD1; j_gene: TRBJ1-3; v_gene: TRBV7-2; CDR3nt: TGTGCCAGCAGCTTAGTGGGGACAGGGGGGTCAGGAAACACCATATATTTT; CDR3aa: CASSLVGTGGSGNTIYF
abundance: NA; d_gene: TRBD1; j_gene: TRBJ1-4; v_gene: TRBV6-1; CDR3nt: TGTGCCAGCAGTCAGGGGGTGAGTGAAAAACTGTTTTTT; CDR3aa: CASSQGVSEKLFF
abundance: NA; d_gene: NA; j_gene: TRBJ2-3; v_gene: TRBV29-1; CDR3nt: TGCAGCGCTCAAACTAGCACAGATACGCAGTATTTT; CDR3aa: CSAQTSTDTQYF
abundance: NA; d_gene: NA; j_gene: TRBJ2-3; v_gene: TRBV7-9; CDR3nt: TGTGCCAGCAGCTTAGAATCAGATACGCAGTATTTT; CDR3aa: CASSLESDTQYF
abundance: NA; d_gene: NA; j_gene: TRBJ2-6; v_gene: TRBV20-1; CDR3nt: TGCAGTGCTAGGTGGGGACGTAGCTCTGGGGCCAACGTCCTGACTTTC; CDR3aa: CSARWGRSSGANVLTF
abundance: NA; d_gene: NA; j_gene: TRBJ2-7; v_gene: TRBV20-1; CDR3nt: TGCAGTGCTACCTCCGGGACACCGCCCTACGAGCAGTACTTC; CDR3aa: CSATSGTPPYEQYF
abundance: NA; d_gene: TRBD1; j_gene: TRBJ2-7; v_gene: TRBV11-2; CDR3nt: TGTGCCAGCAGCCTACTTAGGACAGGGCGAGAGCAGTACTTC; CDR3aa: CASSLLRTGREQYF
abundance: few; d_gene: NA; j_gene: TRBJ2-7; v_gene: TRBV2; CDR3nt: TGTGCCAGCAGTGAAGTGTTCTCCTACGAGCAGTACTTC; CDR3aa: CASSEVFSYEQYF
abundance: NA; d_gene: NA; j_gene: TRBJ2-5; v_gene: TRBV5-1; CDR3nt: TGCGCCAGCAGCTTTAGCCCAGACGGGGACACCCAGTACTTC; CDR3aa: CASSFSPDGDTQYF
abundance: many; d_gene: NA; j_gene: TRBJ2-2; v_gene: TRBV10-3; CDR3nt: TGTGCCATCAGTGAACAGGACACCGGGGAGCTGTTTTTT; CDR3aa: CAISEQDTGELFF
abundance: many; d_gene: NA; j_gene: TRBJ2-7; v_gene: TRBV6-2/TRBV6-3; CDR3nt: TGTGCCAGCAGTTCCCAGCGGGCCCTCTACGAGCAGTACTTC; CDR3aa: CASSSQRALYEQYF
abundance: NA; d_gene: NA; j_gene: TRBJ1-6; v_gene: TRBV5-5; CDR3nt: TGTGCCAGCAGCTCCACCGGGGGCCGGGTTTCACCCCTCCACTTT; CDR3aa: CASSSTGGRVSPLHF
abundance: NA; d_gene: TRBD2; j_gene: TRBJ2-5; v_gene: TRBV2; CDR3nt: TGTGCCAGCACCCGGACTAGCGGGAGATTGGAGACCCAGTACTTC; CDR3aa: CASTRTSGRLETQYF
abundance: NA; d_gene: NA; j_gene: TRBJ1-6; v_gene: TRBV7-9; CDR3nt: TGTGCCAGCAGTTACACCCGAGGCTCAGGCGGTTCACCCCTCCACTTT; CDR3aa: CASSYTRGSGGSPLHF
abundance: NA; d_gene: TRBD2; j_gene: TRBJ2-7; v_gene: TRBV12-3/TRBV12-4; CDR3nt: TGTGCCAGCAGGGGCGGGGGCGAGCAGTACTTC; CDR3aa: CASRGGGEQYF
abundance: NA; d_gene: NA; j_gene: TRBJ2-7; v_gene: TRBV2; CDR3nt: TGTGCCAGCAGTGCTCAGGCCTACGAGCAGTACTTC; CDR3aa: CASSAQAYEQYF
abundance: NA; d_gene: NA; j_gene: TRBJ1-3; v_gene: TRBV11-2; CDR3nt: TGTGCCAGCAGCTTAGGGGCGCGGTGGGGCTCCTACTCTGGAAACACCATATATTTT; CDR3aa: CASSLGARWGSYSGNTIYF
abundance: many; d_gene: TRBD1; j_gene: TRBJ2-7; v_gene: TRBV28; CDR3nt: TGTGCCAGCATGACAGGGAGAGAGCAGTACTTC; CDR3aa: CASMTGREQYF
abundance: NA; d_gene: NA; j_gene: TRBJ2-2; v_gene: TRBV25-1; CDR3nt: TGTGCCAGCAGTTCCGCTCTTATCAACACCGGGGAGCTGTTTTTT; CDR3aa: CASSSALINTGELFF
abundance: medium-sized; d_gene: NA; j_gene: TRBJ2-7; v_gene: TRBV2; CDR3nt: TGTGCCAGCAGCGGGTCGCTGAGGGGGGGGCAGTACTTC; CDR3aa: CASSGSLRGGQYF
abundance: few; d_gene: TRBD2; j_gene: TRBJ2-2; v_gene: TRBV24-1; CDR3nt: TGTGCCGGCGGGGGGGGGCCGAACACCGGGGGGTTGTTTTTT; CDR3aa: CAGGGGPNTGGLFF
abundance: few; d_gene: NA; j_gene: TRBJ1-1; v_gene: TRBV18; CDR3nt: TGTGCCAGCTCCCGTGTGGGCCAAGGTACAACTGAAGCTTTCTTT; CDR3aa: CASSRVGQGTTEAFF
abundance: many; d_gene: NA; j_gene: TRBJ2-3; v_gene: TRBV6-5; CDR3nt: TGTGCCAGCAGTCCCCTCACGGCTGGCACAGATACGCAGTATTTT; CDR3aa: CASSPLTAGTDTQYF
abundance: NA; d_gene: NA; j_gene: TRBJ2-5; v_gene: TRBV4-1; CDR3nt: TGCGCCAGCAGCCTGACAGGTAGTTTGAAGACCCAGTACTTC; CDR3aa: CASSLTGSLKTQYF
abundance: NA; d_gene: NA; j_gene: TRBJ2-5; v_gene: TRBV7-6; CDR3nt: TGTGCCAGCGTCCCACGTACAGGCAAAGAGACCCAGTACTTC; CDR3aa: CASVPRTGKETQYF
abundance: NA; d_gene: TRBD1; j_gene: TRBJ1-1; v_gene: TRBV29-1; CDR3nt: TGCAGCGCCGACACAGGGGGCGTGAACACTGAAGCTTTCTTT; CDR3aa: CSADTGGVNTEAFF
abundance: NA; d_gene: NA; j_gene: TRBJ2-3; v_gene: TRBV2; CDR3nt: TGTGCCAGCAGTCCGGGACACAGCACAGATACGCAGTATTTT; CDR3aa: CASSPGHSTDTQYF
abundance: NA; d_gene: NA; j_gene: TRBJ2-1; v_gene: TRBV13; CDR3nt: TGTGCCAGCAGTTCCTGGGGGGGCAGGACCTACGATGAGCAGTTCTTC; CDR3aa: CASSSWGGRTYDEQFF
abundance: NA; d_gene: TRBD2; j_gene: TRBJ2-5; v_gene: TRBV5-8; CDR3nt: TGTGCCAGCAGCTTCTCGACGACTAGCGGCCAAGAGACCCAGTACTTC; CDR3aa: CASSFSTTSGQETQYF
abundance: NA; d_gene: NA; j_gene: TRBJ1-3; v_gene: TRBV6-5; CDR3nt: TGTGCCAGCAGTCTAACGGGACTACCGATAGGAAACACCATATATTTT; CDR3aa: CASSLTGLPIGNTIYF
abundance: NA; d_gene: NA; j_gene: TRBJ1-3; v_gene: TRBV12-3/TRBV12-4; CDR3nt: TGTGCCAGCAGTTTACGGACTTCGAGCTCTGGAAACACCATATATTTT; CDR3aa: CASSLRTSSSGNTIYF
abundance: NA; d_gene: TRBD2; j_gene: TRBJ2-3; v_gene: TRBV7-9; CDR3nt: TGTGCCAGCAGTGCGGGGCTAGCGGGGGGCACAGATACGCAGTATTTT; CDR3aa: CASSAGLAGGTDTQYF
abundance: many; d_gene: NA; j_gene: TRBJ1-1; v_gene: TRBV20-1; CDR3nt: TGCAGTGCTCCATATGGACTGTTGCCAATGAACACTGAAGCTTTCTTT; CDR3aa: CSAPYGLLPMNTEAFF
abundance: NA; d_gene: NA; j_gene: TRBJ1-5; v_gene: TRBV19; CDR3nt: TGTGCCAGTAGTATAATCAATCAGCCCCAGCATTTT; CDR3aa: CASSIINQPQHF